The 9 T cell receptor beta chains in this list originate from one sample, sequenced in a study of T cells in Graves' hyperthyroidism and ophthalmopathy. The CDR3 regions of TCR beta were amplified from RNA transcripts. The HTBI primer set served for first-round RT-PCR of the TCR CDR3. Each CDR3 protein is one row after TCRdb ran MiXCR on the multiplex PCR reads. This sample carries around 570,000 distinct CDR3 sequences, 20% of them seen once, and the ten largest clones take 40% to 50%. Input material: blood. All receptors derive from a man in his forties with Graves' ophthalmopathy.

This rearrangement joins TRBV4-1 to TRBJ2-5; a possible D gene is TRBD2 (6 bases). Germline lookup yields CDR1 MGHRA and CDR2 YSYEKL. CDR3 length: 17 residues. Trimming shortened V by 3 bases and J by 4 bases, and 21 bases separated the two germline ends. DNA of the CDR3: TGCGCCAGCAGCCAGGCGAGAACAGCGGGTAACAGAGAGACCCAGTACTTC. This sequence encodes CASSQARTAGNRETQYF.

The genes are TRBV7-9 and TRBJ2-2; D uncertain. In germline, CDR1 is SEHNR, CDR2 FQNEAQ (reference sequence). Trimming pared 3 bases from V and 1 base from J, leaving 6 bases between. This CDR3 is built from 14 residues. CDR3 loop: CASSFLVNTGELFF. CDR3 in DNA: TGTGCCAGCAGCTTTCTAGTGAACACCGGGGAGCTGTTTTTT.

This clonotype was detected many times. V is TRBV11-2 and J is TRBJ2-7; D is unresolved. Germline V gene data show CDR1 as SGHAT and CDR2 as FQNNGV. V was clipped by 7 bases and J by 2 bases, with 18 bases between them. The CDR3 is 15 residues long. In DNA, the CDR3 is TGTGCCAGCATTCCCGGATGGGGATTGGCCTACGAGCAGTACTTC. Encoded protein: CASIPGWGLAYEQYF. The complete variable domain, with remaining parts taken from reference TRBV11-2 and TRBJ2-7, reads EAGVAQSPRYKIIEKRQSVAFWCNPISGHATLYWYQQILGQGPKLLIQFQNNGVVDDSQLPKDRFSAERLKGVDSTLKIQPAKLEDSAVYLCASIPGWGLAYEQYFGPGTRLTVT.

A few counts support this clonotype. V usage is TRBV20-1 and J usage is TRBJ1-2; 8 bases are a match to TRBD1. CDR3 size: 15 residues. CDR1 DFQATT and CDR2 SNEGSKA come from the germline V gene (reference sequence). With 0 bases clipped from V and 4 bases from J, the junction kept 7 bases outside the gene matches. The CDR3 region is CSARDPRGLSYGYTF. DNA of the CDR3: TGCAGTGCTAGAGATCCCAGGGGGCTAAGCTATGGCTACACCTTC.

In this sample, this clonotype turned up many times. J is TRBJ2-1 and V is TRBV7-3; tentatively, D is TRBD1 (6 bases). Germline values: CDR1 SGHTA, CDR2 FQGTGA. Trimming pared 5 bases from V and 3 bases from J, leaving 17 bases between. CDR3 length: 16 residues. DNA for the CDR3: TGTGCCAGCAGCCGATCAGGGGACCCCCGCTACAATGAGCAGTTCTTC. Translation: CASSRSGDPRYNEQFF.

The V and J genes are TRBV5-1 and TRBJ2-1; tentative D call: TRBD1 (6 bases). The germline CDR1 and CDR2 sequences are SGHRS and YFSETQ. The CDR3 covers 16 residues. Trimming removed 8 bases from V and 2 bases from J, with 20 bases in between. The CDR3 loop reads CASSKRQAGAYNEQFF. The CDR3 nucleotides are TGCGCCAGTAGCAAACGACAGGCGGGCGCCTACAATGAGCAGTTCTTC.

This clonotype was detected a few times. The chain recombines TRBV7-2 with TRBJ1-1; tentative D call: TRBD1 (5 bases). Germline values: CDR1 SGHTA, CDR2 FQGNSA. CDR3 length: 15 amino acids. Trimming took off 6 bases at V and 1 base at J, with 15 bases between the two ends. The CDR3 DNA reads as TGTGCCAGCAGACAACCCCTGGACAAGAACACTGAAGCTTTCTTT. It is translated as CASRQPLDKNTEAFF.

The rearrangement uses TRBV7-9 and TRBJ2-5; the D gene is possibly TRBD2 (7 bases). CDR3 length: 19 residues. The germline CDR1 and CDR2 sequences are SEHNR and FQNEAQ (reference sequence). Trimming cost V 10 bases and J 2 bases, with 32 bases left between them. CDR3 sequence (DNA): TGTGCCATCCCGGCCCCGGGGGCGTTAAGGGGGGGAAGTCAAGAGACCCAGTACTTC. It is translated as CAIPAPGALRGGSQETQYF.

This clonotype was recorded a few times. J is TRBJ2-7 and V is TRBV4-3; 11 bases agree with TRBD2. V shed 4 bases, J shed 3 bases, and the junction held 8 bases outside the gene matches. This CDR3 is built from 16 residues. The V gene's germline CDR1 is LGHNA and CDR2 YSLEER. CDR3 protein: CASSLKVGTSGYEQYF. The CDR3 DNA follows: TGCGCCAGCAGCCTCAAAGTTGGGACTAGCGGCTACGAGCAGTACTTC.